This T cell receptor (beta chain) is drawn from a study of shared clonotypes between healthy human individuals. Germline V CDR1 and CDR2: MNHEY, SMNVEV (reference sequence). The CDR3 extends over 15 amino acids. V was pared by 6 bases and J by 7 bases, with 11 bases of the junction left unmatched. The repertoire was sequenced with immunoSEQ multiplex PCR; TCRdb's copy has only in-frame clones and lacks some. Of around 750,000 clones listed, about 74% are singletons. Sequencing was carried out using memory CD4+ T cells sorted from blood. Subset noted: CD45RA-negative fraction. This TCR was recovered from a woman aged 25 to 39 in good health. The rearrangement uses TRBV27 and TRBJ1-2; 10 bases line up with TRBD1. In DNA form, the CDR3 reads TGTGCCAGCAGACCGACCCGGACAGGGGGGGCTGGCTACACCTTC. It translates to CASRPTRTGGAGYTF.